The following is a T cell receptor (beta chain) sequence with its context. What it binds is not known. The data belong to a study of blood T cells in healthy people across ages. Study results and caveats: Donors of long life had a larger count of naive CD4+ cells and greater diversity than aged donors. The fall in TCR beta diversity per million T cells was roughly linear with age. Diversity figures based on one million T cells were deemed too low.

Isolation per sample recovered at least 7 million PBMCs. Next came a second PCR, run for about 7 to 12 cycles, which used a sample-barcoded 5' primer along with a J-beta primer mix. TCRdb reprocessed the 5' RACE reads with MiXCR, giving one entry per CDR3 protein. This sample carries over 1,200,000 distinct CDR3 sequences, approximately 60% of them seen once, and the ten largest clones take over 5.5%. V was trimmed by 5 bases and J by 2 bases, leaving 17 bases between them. The CDR3 spans 15 residues. Germline V gene data show CDR1 as DFQATT and CDR2 as SNEGSKA (reference sequence). The clonotype originates from a man younger than 35 in good health. The genes are TRBV20-1 and TRBJ2-3; D could derive from TRBD1 or TRBD2 (5 bases each). The sample comprised blood. This chain's CDR3 is CSAHSLRGATDTQYF. The CDR3, as DNA: TGCAGTGCTCACTCTCTTAGGGGAGCCACAGATACGCAGTATTTT.